The 20 T cell receptor beta chains in this list originate from one sample, sequenced in a study of T cells in Graves' hyperthyroidism and ophthalmopathy. TCR beta CDR3 sequences were amplified from RNA transcripts. First-round RT-PCR with HTBI primers amplified the TCR CDR3 region. Each CDR3 protein gets one entry after TCRdb re-called the multiplex PCR reads with MiXCR. The sample lists fewer than 650,000 distinct CDR3 sequences, about 15% occurring once. Input material: blood. Receptors originate from a young woman with Graves' hyperthyroidism that later progressed to Graves' ophthalmopathy.

As concerns this clonotype: One end of the junction varies from germline; a read error may be responsible. The chain combines TRBV7-9 with TRBJ2-5; perhaps TRBD2 as D (5 bases). This CDR3 comprises 11 residues. Germline-derived CDR1 and CDR2 are SEHNR and FQNEAQ (reference sequence). For the CDR3, the DNA is TGTTCCAGTAGCGATGTTGAGACCCAGTACTTC. Protein sequence: CSSSDVETQYF. Full variable domain (outside the CDR3, taken from reference TRBV7-9 and TRBJ2-5): DTGVSQNPRHKITKRGQNVTFRCDPISEHNRLYWYRQTLGQGPEFLTYFQNEAQLEKSRLLSDRFSAERPKGSFSTLEIQRTEQGDSAMYLCSSSDVETQYFGPGTRLLVL.

This chain connects TRBV4-3 to TRBJ1-5; no clear D gene. CDR3 length: 17 residues. The germline V gene has CDR1 LGHNA and CDR2 YSLEER. V was trimmed by 1 base and J by 0 bases, leaving 13 bases between them. The CDR3 nucleotides read TGCGCCAGCAGCCAAGTTTTTGAACAGTATAGCAATCAGCCCCAGCATTTT. Translation: CASSQVFEQYSNQPQHF.

The chain recombines TRBV12-3 or TRBV12-4 with TRBJ2-3; D not certain. V was clipped by 2 bases and J by 4 bases, with 10 bases between them. The CDR3 length is 14 residues. As DNA, the CDR3 is TGTGCCAGCAGTTTAAGGCAGCGCTCAGATACGCAGTATTTT. Translating it yields CASSLRQRSDTQYF.

This clonotype has a count of ten or more. The DNA of the CDR3 is TGTGCCATCAGTGGTGATAGCGTCAGCCAAGAGACCCAGTACTTC. Protein sequence: CAISGDSVSQETQYF. J is TRBJ2-5 and V is TRBV10-3; a possible D gene is TRBD2 (5 bases). Looked up from germline, CDR1 is ENHRY and CDR2 is SYGVKD. V was pared by 4 bases and J by 1 base, with 13 bases between. This CDR3 is built from 15 residues.

The table lists this clonotype with many counts. The chain links TRBV24-1 to TRBJ2-6, with 8 bases aligning to TRBD2. V was clipped by 6 bases and J by 4 bases; unmatched bases: 4. This CDR3 spans 15 amino acids. Looked up from germline, CDR1 is KGHDR and CDR2 is SFDVKD. The CDR3 spells CATSPGGVGANVLTF. The CDR3 region has the DNA TGTGCCACCAGTCCCGGGGGGGTCGGGGCCAACGTCCTGACTTTC.

For this clonotype: This may arise from a read error, as a much more abundant clone is one base away. The genes are TRBV7-9 and TRBJ2-1; TRBD2 might be the D (6 bases). The J call could be wrong; TRBJ2-7 is a better fit for the DNA end. The CDR3 has 15 amino acids. Germline V gene sequence: CDR1 SEHNR, CDR2 FQNEAQ (reference sequence). CDR3 residues: CASRRGASLDNEQYF. The CDR3 DNA reads as TGTGCCAGCAGACGCGGGGCATCCTTGGACAATGAGCAGTACTTC.

V and J are TRBV29-1 and TRBJ2-7, with unresolved D. The germline CDR1 and CDR2 sequences are SQVTM and ANQGSEA. The V end lost 4 bases, the J end lost 3 bases, and 10 bases lay between the germline ends. The CDR3 contains 12 residues. CDR3 loop: CSVVLTDYEQYF. CDR3 DNA: TGCAGCGTTGTTCTAACGGACTACGAGCAGTACTTC.

At least ten counts were recorded for this clonotype. The chain employs TRBV10-2 and TRBJ2-7, with D tentatively TRBD1 (6 bases). Trimming stripped 3 bases from V and 2 bases from J, with 14 bases between. This CDR3 spans 15 amino acids. Germline V CDR1 and CDR2: WSHSY, SAAADI. The CDR3 bases are TGCGCCAGCAGTGACCCGACAGGAACGCCCTACGAGCAGTACTTC. Residues: CASSDPTGTPYEQYF.

The DNA for the CDR3 is TGCAGCGTAGGGACAGGGATTGAAGCTTTCTTT. It encodes CSVGTGIEAFF. The V call is TRBV29-1, the J call TRBJ1-1; 9 positions agree with TRBD1. CDR3 length: 11 amino acids. V lost 6 bases to trimming and J lost 7 bases; unmatched junction nucleotides: 3. Germline V lookup: CDR1 SQVTM, CDR2 ANQGSEA.

The chain joins TRBV3-1 to TRBJ1-6, with a possible D match to TRBD1 (5 bases). Germline CDR1 is LGHDT and CDR2 is YNNKEL (reference sequence). The length of the CDR3 is 15 residues. V was clipped by 4 bases and J by 4 bases, with 11 bases between them. DNA of the CDR3: TGTGCCAGCAGCCCCCCGCAGGGATATAATTCACCCCTCCACTTT. This translates into CASSPPQGYNSPLHF.

This clonotype has ten or more counts. This chain joins TRBV4-3 and TRBJ1-4, with no clear D. The CDR3 consists of 15 residues. Per germline, CDR1 LGHNA and CDR2 YSLEER. V lost 0 bases to trimming and J lost 5 bases, with 10 bases between them. As DNA, the CDR3 is TGCGCCAGCAGCCAAGAAGGGCAGAAGAATGAAAAACTGTTTTTT. Translated: CASSQEGQKNEKLFF.

This clonotype was counted many times. The chain carries TRBV19 and TRBJ2-5; a weak D match, TRBD1 (5 bases). The V end lost 7 bases, the J end lost 1 base, and 16 bases lay between the germline ends. This CDR3 is built from 15 residues. Per germline, CDR1 LNHDA and CDR2 SQIVND (reference sequence). The CDR3, as DNA: TGTGCCAGTACCCCGCAGGGCCTTAGCCAAGAGACCCAGTACTTC. This codes for CASTPQGLSQETQYF.

This clonotype was seen at least ten times. V and J are TRBV5-1 and TRBJ2-5, with unresolved D. Germline V gene lookup returns CDR1 SGHRS and CDR2 YFSETQ. The V end was cut by 5 bases, the J end by 0 bases, with 14 bases between. The CDR3 runs to 15 residues. The chain's CDR3 is CASSADRPDQETQYF. Here the CDR3 DNA reads TGCGCCAGCAGTGCCGACCGTCCCGACCAAGAGACCCAGTACTTC.

This clonotype was seen many times. The chain carries TRBV20-1 and TRBJ1-2; maybe TRBD1 (5 bases). Per germline, CDR1 DFQATT and CDR2 SNEGSKA (reference sequence). Trimming took off 3 bases at V and 6 bases at J, with 14 bases between the two ends. There are 13 residues in the CDR3. This CDR3 reads CSARSGNSDGYTF. In DNA form, the CDR3 reads TGCAGTGCTAGGTCAGGGAATTCTGATGGCTACACCTTC.

The CDR3 protein is CAWSRDRGFTGELFF. Here the CDR3 DNA reads TGTGCCTGGAGTCGAGACAGGGGGTTCACCGGGGAGCTGTTTTTT. The rearrangement joins TRBV30 to TRBJ2-2, with 9 bases that match TRBD1. Germline loops: CDR1 GTSNPN, CDR2 SVGIG (reference sequence). The junction had 5 bases not matched to a gene; V was cut back by 2 bases and J by 4 bases. The CDR3 is 15 amino acids.

J is TRBJ2-1 and V is TRBV7-9; 10 bases line up with TRBD2. The CDR3 consists of 17 residues. CDR1 and CDR2 from the germline V gene are SEHNR and FQNEAQ (reference sequence). Trimming cost V 4 bases and J 5 bases; bases outside gene matches: 11. The CDR3 is CASSSGIGLAEDNEQFF. In DNA, the CDR3 is TGTGCCAGCAGCTCCGGAATTGGACTAGCGGAAGACAATGAGCAGTTCTTC.

The chain recombines TRBV5-1 with TRBJ2-3; TRBD2 agrees at 7 bases. With V trimmed by 0 bases and J by 4 bases, 5 bases remained unmatched. CDR1 is SGHRS, CDR2 YFSETQ, per germline. The CDR3 covers 15 residues. CDR3: CASSLAAGVADTQYF. CDR3 nucleotide sequence: TGCGCCAGCAGCTTGGCCGCGGGAGTCGCAGATACGCAGTATTTT.

This rearrangement joins TRBV7-9 to TRBJ1-3; TRBD1 agrees at 8 bases. The J segment lost 3 bases and the V segment lost 6 bases, leaving 7 bases of the junction unmatched. This CDR3 has 15 residues. Germline V gives CDR1 SEHNR, CDR2 FQNEAQ (reference sequence). Written as DNA, the CDR3 is TGTGCCAGCAGGCGAGACAGGGGAGATGGAAACACCATATATTTT. Translation gives CASRRDRGDGNTIYF.

This clonotype was counted only a few times. The J gene is TRBJ2-3, the V gene TRBV29-1; D is perhaps TRBD1 or TRBD2 (6 bases each). This CDR3 spans 16 amino acids. V shed 0 bases and J shed 2 bases, with 15 bases lying between them. The germline CDR1 and CDR2 sequences are SQVTM and ANQGSEA. Here the CDR3 DNA reads TGCAGCGTTGAAGACCTGGGGGGCTTACTCACAGATACGCAGTATTTT. Translated: CSVEDLGGLLTDTQYF.

In its sample, this clonotype was seen once. The V gene is TRBV3-1, the J gene TRBJ1-3, with D hard to call. Germline V gives CDR1 LGHDT, CDR2 YNNKEL (reference sequence). Between the trimmed V and J ends, which lost 3 bases and 8 bases, there was a span of 20 bases. CDR3 length equals 16 residues. CDR3: CASSHPLTSLRDTIYF. For the CDR3, the DNA is TGTGCCAGCAGCCACCCCCTGACAAGCCTTCGGGACACCATATATTTT.